The T cell receptor beta chain under discussion was sequenced for a study of blood T cells in healthy people across ages. The authors ran a second PCR of about 6 to 12 cycles using a sample-barcoded 5' primer and a J-beta primer mix. MiXCR was run by TCRdb on the 5' RACE reads, yielding one entry per CDR3 protein. The profile covers about 1.6 million distinct CDR3 sequences, with around 36% appearing a single time and roughly 12% taken by the ten largest. V shed 7 bases and J 2 bases; nucleotides not matched to a gene: 7. The germline gives CDR1 MNHNS, CDR2 SASEGT. This CDR3 is built from 14 residues.

This receptor was taken from a woman in her twenties or thirties in good health. The gene calls are TRBV6-1 and TRBJ2-7; 8 positions agree with TRBD1. Material for sequencing was blood. The CDR3 protein is CASKVPDRAYEQYF. The CDR3 DNA follows: TGTGCCAGCAAGGTTCCGGACAGGGCCTACGAGCAGTACTTC.